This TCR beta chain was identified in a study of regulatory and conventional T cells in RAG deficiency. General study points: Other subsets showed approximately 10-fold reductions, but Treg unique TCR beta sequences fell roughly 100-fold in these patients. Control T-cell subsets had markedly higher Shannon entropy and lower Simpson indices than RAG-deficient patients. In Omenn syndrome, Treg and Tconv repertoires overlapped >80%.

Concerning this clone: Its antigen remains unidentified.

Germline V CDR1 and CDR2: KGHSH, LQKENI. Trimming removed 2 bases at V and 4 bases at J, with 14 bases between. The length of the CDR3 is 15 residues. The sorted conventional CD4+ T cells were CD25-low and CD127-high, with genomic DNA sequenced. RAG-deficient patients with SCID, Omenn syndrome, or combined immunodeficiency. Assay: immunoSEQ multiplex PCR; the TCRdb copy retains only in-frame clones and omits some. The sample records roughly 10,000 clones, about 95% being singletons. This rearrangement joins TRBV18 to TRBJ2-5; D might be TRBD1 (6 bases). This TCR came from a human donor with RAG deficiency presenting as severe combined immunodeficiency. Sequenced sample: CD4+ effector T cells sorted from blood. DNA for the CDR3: TGTGCCAGCTCACCAATTACAGGGCAGGGAGAGACCCAGTACTTC. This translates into CASSPITGQGETQYF.